A single sample is the source of the 9 T cell receptor beta chains below, sequenced in a study of T cell responses to AZD1222 COVID-19 vaccine. Sequencing was performed with immunoSEQ multiplex PCR; in TCRdb, only in-frame clones are kept and a portion is missing. The table lists approximately 140,000 clones, more than 80% of them singletons, with 3% to 3.5% in the top ten. The specimen was peripheral blood, collected 28 days after the second AZD1222 dose. The receptors come from an adult who received the AZD1222 COVID-19 vaccine.

The rearrangement uses TRBV5-1 and TRBJ1-2, with 11 bases lining up with TRBD1. Germline V CDR1 and CDR2: SGHRS, YFSETQ. J was trimmed by 9 bases and V by 0 bases; bases with no gene match: 4. The CDR3 extends over 14 amino acids. In nucleotides, the CDR3 is TGCGCCAGCAGCTTGGGTGGGACAGGGGGACGCTACACCTTC. Protein product: CASSLGGTGGRYTF.

The gene calls are TRBV2 and TRBJ1-1; D is unresolved. The CDR3 is 13 residues long. The germline CDR1 and CDR2 sequences are SNHLY and FYNNEI. V gave up 5 bases and J gave up 3 bases, with 10 bases separating them. CDR3 sequence reads: CASSSGPYTEAFF. CDR3 DNA sequence: TGTGCCAGCAGTTCAGGCCCGTACACTGAAGCTTTCTTT.

There are a few counts of this clone. The V and J genes are TRBV7-9 and TRBJ1-1; no definite D call. This CDR3 has 12 residues. V lost 5 bases to trimming and J lost 8 bases, with 12 bases between them. Per the germline V gene, CDR1 is SEHNR and CDR2 is FQNEAQ (reference sequence). CDR3 bases: TGTGCCAGCAGCGCGACGACAACCGAAGCTTTCTTT. This translates into CASSATTTEAFF.

This chain connects TRBV5-4 to TRBJ2-1, with D possibly matching TRBD2 (6 bases). Germline V gene sequence: CDR1 SGHNT, CDR2 YYREEE (reference sequence). V lost 10 bases, J lost 0 bases, and 11 bases lay in between. The CDR3 is made up of 13 amino acids. Here the CDR3 DNA reads TGTGCCGGTAGGCGGGACTCCTACAATGAGCAGTTCTTC. This codes for CAGRRDSYNEQFF.

The genes are TRBV19 and TRBJ1-1; 9 bases align to TRBD1. The V segment lost 3 bases and the J segment 0 bases; nucleotides outside the gene matches: 2. Germline CDR1 and CDR2: LNHDA and SQIVND (reference sequence). CDR3 size: 15 residues. The CDR3, as DNA: TGTGCCAGTAGTATGAGGACAGGGGTGAACACTGAAGCTTTCTTT. Protein: CASSMRTGVNTEAFF.

V is TRBV18 and J is TRBJ2-7; tentatively, D is TRBD2 (5 bases). Germline V CDR1 and CDR2: KGHSH, LQKENI. The CDR3 has 15 amino acids. With 0 bases removed from V and 7 bases from J, the gap between germline ends came to 16 bases. This CDR3 reads CASSPPNKALGEQYF. DNA of the CDR3: TGTGCCAGCTCACCACCGAACAAGGCACTAGGAGAGCAGTACTTC.

The chain links TRBV10-3 to TRBJ1-4, with 7 bases matching TRBD1. Germline assignment: CDR1 ENHRY and CDR2 SYGVKD. V dropped 4 bases and J dropped 3; count of bases not matched to a gene: 5. This CDR3 spans 15 amino acids. CDR3 in DNA: TGTGCCATCAGTGCTGGGACAGCCGCTAATGAAAAACTGTTTTTT. Translation: CAISAGTAANEKLFF.

V and J are TRBV30 and TRBJ2-2; D is undetermined. V was trimmed by 3 bases and J by 5 bases, leaving 10 bases between them. CDR3 size: 13 residues. The germline gives CDR1 GTSNPN, CDR2 SVGIG (reference sequence). CDR3 sequence: CAWSPTRTGELFF. The CDR3 DNA sequence: TGTGCCTGGAGCCCTACTCGGACCGGGGAGCTGTTTTTT.

As to this clone: The junction shows a germline mismatch at one end, possibly a read error. V and J are TRBV19 and TRBJ1-6; D is perhaps TRBD1 (5 bases). Germline lookup yields CDR1 LNHDA and CDR2 SQIVND (reference sequence). The CDR3 covers 14 residues. CDR3 sequence (DNA): TGTGCCAGTAGTTCCCGGGACTATCATTCACCCCTCCACTTT. Translated: CASSSRDYHSPLHF.